Listed below are T cell receptor beta chains from one sample, sequenced in a study of T-cell memory formation after mild COVID-19. TCRdb reanalysed the 5' RACE reads using MiXCR and keeps one entry per CDR3 protein. The sample holds hundreds of thousands of distinct CDR3 sequences, roughly 20% seen once. Input material: PBMCs or a T cell subset sorted from them (not recorded which). The receptor set was obtained from an adult woman who had mild COVID-19 (a few samples of this study predate the infection). Cell type and time point are not known. CDR3s include the opening cysteine and the closing phenylalanine or tryptophan. Fields, in order: J gene, D gene, V gene, clone size, CDR3 protein, CDR3 DNA. A D gene is named only where the DNA matches it firmly. Size tells how often a clone was seen (once, few, many) or the class of an expanded clone, and some rows leave it out.

TRBJ2-4 | - | TRBV20-1 | few | CSALEGPENIQYF | TGCAGTGCTCTCGAGGGGCCAGAAAACATTCAGTACTTC
TRBJ2-5 | - | TRBV11-1 | - | CASSPRLSETQYF | TGTGCCAGCAGCCCCCGACTCTCAGAGACCCAGTACTTC
TRBJ2-7 | - | TRBV5-1 | few | CASSRTGKSYEQYF | TGCGCCAGCAGCCGCACGGGGAAATCCTACGAGCAGTACTTC
TRBJ2-3 | TRBD1 | TRBV4-2 | few | CASSLSQGQATDTQYF | TGTGCCAGCAGCTTATCTCAGGGACAGGCCACAGATACGCAGTATTTT
TRBJ2-2 | TRBD2 | TRBV20-1 | - | CSARDAGGRATGELFF | TGCAGTGCTAGAGACGCGGGCGGGAGGGCCACCGGGGAGCTGTTTTTT
TRBJ2-3 | TRBD2 | TRBV28 | few | CASRNNRGGSTDTQYF | TGTGCCAGCCGTAACAATCGGGGGGGCTCCACAGATACGCAGTATTTT
TRBJ2-7 | TRBD2 | TRBV4-1 | few | CASSHPGLLRGEQYF | TGCGCCAGCAGCCACCCGGGACTATTACGGGGAGAGCAGTACTTC
TRBJ1-5 | - | TRBV10-3 | few | CAISESRAGVDQPQHF | TGTGCCATCAGTGAGTCGAGGGCAGGGGTGGATCAGCCCCAGCATTTT
TRBJ2-7 | TRBD2 | TRBV3-1 | few | CASSHLLGLPAYEQYF | TGTGCCAGCAGCCATCTTCTGGGACTACCCGCCTACGAGCAGTACTTC
TRBJ2-5 | TRBD2 | TRBV20-1 | few | CSASGLAGVGETQYF | TGCAGTGCTAGCGGACTAGCGGGAGTCGGAGAGACCCAGTACTTC
TRBJ1-2 | - | TRBV7-9 | few | CASSLETMGGYTF | TGTGCCAGCAGCTTAGAAACAATGGGTGGCTACACCTTC
TRBJ1-2 | - | TRBV7-9 | few | CASSLTDRGVFLDGYTF | TGTGCCAGCAGCTTAACCGATAGGGGCGTTTTTTTGGATGGCTACACCTTC
TRBJ2-3 | TRBD1 | TRBV29-1 | - | CSVEDLLGGDPSTQYF | TGCAGCGTTGAAGATCTTCTAGGGGGCGACCCTTCTACGCAGTATTTT
TRBJ2-7 | - | TRBV6-5 | - | CASTSGKNWREQYF | TGTGCCAGCACTTCGGGGAAAAACTGGCGTGAGCAGTACTTC
TRBJ1-6 | TRBD1 | TRBV27 | - | CASSLPGTGESPLHF | TGTGCCAGCAGTTTACCTGGGACAGGGGAATCACCCCTCCACTTT
TRBJ2-1 | TRBD2 | TRBV12-3/TRBV12-4 | few | CASSPFPGLAGGHSYNEQFF | TGTGCCAGCAGTCCCTTCCCGGGACTAGCGGGGGGCCACTCCTACAATGAGCAGTTCTTC
TRBJ2-7 | TRBD1 | TRBV6-6 | - | CASSLQGNNYEQYF | TGTGCCAGCAGTTTACAGGGGAACAACTACGAGCAGTACTTC
TRBJ2-6 | - | TRBV4-1 | - | CASQVGSGANVLTF | TGCGCCAGCCAGGTGGGCTCTGGGGCCAACGTCCTGACTTTC
TRBJ1-2 | - | TRBV5-1 | - | CASSYARGGGYTF | TGCGCCAGCAGTTACGCCAGGGGAGGCGGCTACACCTTC
TRBJ1-5 | TRBD1 | TRBV6-2/TRBV6-3 | few | CASSYSTGGKSNQPQHF | TGTGCCAGCAGTTACTCGACAGGGGGAAAGAGCAATCAGCCCCAGCATTTT
TRBJ2-2 | - | TRBV10-3 | few | CAIKSRDANTGELFF | TGTGCCATCAAAAGCAGGGACGCGAACACCGGGGAGCTGTTTTTT
TRBJ1-1 | - | TRBV12-3/TRBV12-4 | many | CASSLLRPGNTEAFF | TGTGCCAGCAGTTTACTGCGCCCGGGGAACACTGAAGCTTTCTTT
TRBJ2-5 | TRBD2 | TRBV5-4 | few | CASSFRRLAGVETQYF | TGTGCCAGCAGCTTCCGACGGCTAGCGGGAGTGGAGACCCAGTACTTC
TRBJ2-3 | TRBD2 | TRBV6-5 | - | CASSSQLAGFTDTQYF | TGTGCCAGCAGTTCCCAACTAGCGGGATTCACAGATACGCAGTATTTT
TRBJ2-2 | TRBD1 | TRBV11-2 | few | CASSQWDSGTGELFF | TGTGCCAGCAGCCAATGGGACAGTGGGACCGGGGAGCTGTTTTTT
TRBJ2-7 | - | TRBV11-2 | - | CASRYKPGWAYEQYF | TGTGCCAGCAGATACAAGCCGGGGTGGGCTTACGAGCAGTACTTC
TRBJ2-5 | TRBD2 | TRBV4-1 | few | CASSQDLAGARETQYF | TGCGCCAGCAGCCAAGATCTAGCGGGGGCCAGGGAGACCCAGTACTTC
TRBJ1-6 | TRBD1 | TRBV11-2 | once | CASSLATGTGVLLHF | TGTGCCAGCAGCTTAGCCACCGGGACAGGGGTACTCCTCCACTTT
TRBJ2-3 | - | TRBV30 | few | CAWSRGRFDTDTQYF | TGTGCCTGGAGTCGGGGGCGTTTCGACACAGATACGCAGTATTTT
TRBJ2-3 | TRBD2 | TRBV9 | few | CASSAEASGGPTDTQYF | TGTGCCAGCAGCGCAGAGGCTAGCGGGGGCCCCACAGATACGCAGTATTTT
TRBJ2-2 | TRBD2 | TRBV4-1 | few | CASSQDRAGGTGELFF | TGCGCCAGCAGCCAAGATCGAGCGGGGGGCACCGGGGAGCTGTTTTTT
TRBJ2-3 | - | TRBV4-1 | many | CASSLGGHVGDTQYF | TGCGCCAGCAGCCTTGGGGGGCATGTAGGAGATACGCAGTATTTT
TRBJ2-1 | TRBD1 | TRBV7-9 | few | CASSPRDSDEQFF | TGTGCCAGCAGCCCCCGGGACAGCGATGAGCAGTTCTTC